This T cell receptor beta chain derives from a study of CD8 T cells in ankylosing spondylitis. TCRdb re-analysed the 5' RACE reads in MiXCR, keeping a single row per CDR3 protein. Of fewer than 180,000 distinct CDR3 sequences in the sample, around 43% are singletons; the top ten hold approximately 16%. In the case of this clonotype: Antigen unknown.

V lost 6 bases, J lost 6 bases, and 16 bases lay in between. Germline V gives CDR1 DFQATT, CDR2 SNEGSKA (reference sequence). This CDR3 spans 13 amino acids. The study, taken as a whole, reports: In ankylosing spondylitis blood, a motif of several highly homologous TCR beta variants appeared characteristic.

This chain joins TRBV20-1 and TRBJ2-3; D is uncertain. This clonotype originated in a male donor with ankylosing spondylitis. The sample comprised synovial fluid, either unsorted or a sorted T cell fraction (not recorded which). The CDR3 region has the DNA TGCAGTGCGCCCGAAGGTTTGAGGGATACGCAGTATTTT. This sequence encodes CSAPEGLRDTQYF.